These 27 T cell receptor beta chains were all obtained from the same sample, sequenced in a study of beta chain features in type 1 diabetes. Expressed TCRB transcripts got sequenced, as all isolated RNA was reverse transcribed. TCRdb keeps only in-frame clones here, not all; method: immunoSEQ multiplex PCR. This table has fewer than 500,000 clones, around 13% appearing once. Sequencing input: naive CD4+ T cells from blood. These receptor sequences come from a man under 40 in good health.

This clone was seen a handful of times. The gene calls are TRBV7-9 and TRBJ2-7, with no clear D. This CDR3 contains 15 residues. CDR1 is SEHNR, CDR2 FQNEAQ, per germline (reference sequence). The V end lost 1 base, the J end lost 1 base, and 11 bases lay between the germline ends. For the CDR3, the DNA is TGTGCCAGCAGCTTAGGTCCGAGTTCGTCCTACGAGCAGTACTTC. It specifies CASSLGPSSSYEQYF.

This clone was observed a handful of times. The V call is TRBV19, the J call TRBJ2-7; a possible D gene is TRBD2 (6 bases). Germline values: CDR1 LNHDA, CDR2 SQIVND (reference sequence). The ends were cut back, 4 bases at V and 5 bases at J, with 12 bases in the middle. The CDR3 spans 13 residues. CDR3 in amino acids: CASSTGTGDEQYV. The CDR3 DNA sequence: TGTGCCAGTAGTACCGGGACGGGGGACGAGCAGTACGTC.

In this sample, this clone turned up a few times. The rearrangement uses TRBV7-2 and TRBJ2-1; weak D call: TRBD2 (6 bases). This CDR3 has 15 residues. Germline V gene lookup returns CDR1 SGHTA and CDR2 FQGNSA. V dropped 2 bases and J dropped 4 bases, with 12 bases sitting between them. This CDR3 is CASSLSRDRYNEQFF. In DNA form, the CDR3 reads TGTGCCAGCAGCTTATCGCGGGATCGGTACAATGAGCAGTTCTTC.

This chain joins TRBV4-3 and TRBJ2-3, with D hard to call. This CDR3 has 15 residues. Trimming shortened V by 4 bases and J by 1 base, and 12 bases separated the two germline ends. Germline values: CDR1 LGHNA, CDR2 YSLEER. The DNA for the CDR3 is TGCGCCAGCAGCCGCCGGCACACCGGCACAGATACGCAGTATTTT. Translated: CASSRRHTGTDTQYF.

This clone was detected a few times. The V gene is TRBV7-3, the J gene TRBJ2-5; 15 nucleotides align to TRBD2. V lost 5 bases to trimming and J lost 3 bases; unmatched junction nucleotides: 13. CDR1 SGHTA and CDR2 FQGTGA come from the germline V gene. The CDR3 consists of 19 residues. Here the CDR3 reads CASSAGLAGGPVVKETQYF. The CDR3, as DNA: TGTGCCAGCAGCGCCGGACTAGCGGGAGGGCCTGTCGTAAAAGAGACCCAGTACTTC.

This clone came up a few times. The gene calls are TRBV5-1 and TRBJ2-2; TRBD2 might be the D (6 bases). Germline V CDR1 and CDR2: SGHRS, YFSETQ. With 4 bases removed from V and 6 bases from J, the gap between germline ends came to 16 bases. CDR3 length: 15 amino acids. In nucleotides, the CDR3 is TGCGCCAGCAGCCCGGAGGTTGCGGGGTCCGGGGAGCTGTTTTTT. Its translation is CASSPEVAGSGELFF. The whole variable domain, filled in from reference TRBV5-1 and TRBJ2-2, reads KAGVTQTPRYLIKTRGQQVTLSCSPISGHRSVSWYQQTPGQGLQFLFEYFSETQRNKGNFPGRFSGRQFSNSRSEMNVSTLELGDSALYLCASSPEVAGSGELFFGEGSRLTVL.

This clone was observed a few times. The chain has TRBV25-1 and TRBJ2-7; 9 bases map to TRBD2. The length of the CDR3 is 15 residues. V was pared by 1 base and J by 4 bases, with 5 bases of the junction left unmatched. CDR1 and CDR2 (germline): MGHDK, SYGVNS. Written as DNA, the CDR3 is TGTGCCAGCAGTGAATTTGGTAGCGGGGGATACGAGCAGTACTTC. The encoded protein is CASSEFGSGGYEQYF.

This chain uses TRBV6-6 with TRBJ2-7; D might be TRBD1 (5 bases). With 2 bases removed from V and 1 base from J, the gap between germline ends came to 6 bases. CDR1 and CDR2 from the germline V gene are MNHNY and SVGAGI (reference sequence). The CDR3 covers 13 residues. In nucleotides, the CDR3 is TGTGCCAGCAGTTACAGGGGTTCCTACGAGCAGTACGTC. It codes for CASSYRGSYEQYV.

In DNA, the CDR3 is TGTGCCAGCAGCCAAGTCGGGGACAGTAAAAGCTCCTACAATGAGCAGTTCTTC. Encoded protein: CASSQVGDSKSSYNEQFF. J is TRBJ2-1 and V is TRBV14; 7 positions agree with TRBD1. The CDR3 runs 18 residues. With V trimmed by 1 base and J by 0 bases, 9 bases remained unmatched. Germline values: CDR1 SGHDN, CDR2 FVKESK.

This clone was counted only a few times. The DNA for the CDR3 is TGTGCCAGCAGCTTCCCACTAGCGGGAGGTACAGATACGCAGTATTTT. It is translated as CASSFPLAGGTDTQYF. The V call is TRBV11-1, the J call TRBJ2-3; TRBD2 agrees at 12 bases. The CDR3 runs to 16 residues. CDR1 is SGHAT, CDR2 FQDESV, per germline (reference sequence). V dropped 3 bases and J dropped 3; count of bases not matched to a gene: 4.

This clone was observed a handful of times. V and J are TRBV9 and TRBJ2-7; no firm D call. The length of the CDR3 is 11 residues. Trimming shortened V by 0 bases and J by 9 bases, and 7 bases separated the two germline ends. The germline gives CDR1 SGDLS, CDR2 YYNGEE. CDR3 residues: CASSVVQPQYV. Written as DNA, the CDR3 is TGTGCCAGCAGCGTAGTTCAACCGCAGTACGTC.

This clone was seen only a few times. The sample holds other DNA sequences that translate to the same CDR3. The chain carries TRBV7-9 and TRBJ2-1; perhaps D is TRBD1 or TRBD2 (5 bases each). This CDR3 contains 16 residues. Germline loops: CDR1 SEHNR, CDR2 FQNEAQ (reference sequence). V lost 1 base, J lost 2 bases, and 12 bases lay in between. As DNA, the CDR3 is TGTGCCAGCAGCTTAGGGACGGGGCGGACCTACAATGAGCAGTTCTTC. Its translation is CASSLGTGRTYNEQFF.

This chain uses TRBV29-1 with TRBJ1-1; a possible D gene is TRBD1 (6 bases). The CDR3 spans 15 residues. Germline V gene sequence: CDR1 SQVTM, CDR2 ANQGSEA. V was pared by 6 bases and J by 0 bases, with 17 bases between. CDR3 coding DNA: TGCAGCGTATGGGGGGGGCAGAGGGTGAACACTGAAGCTTTCTTT. Amino acid sequence: CSVWGGQRVNTEAFF. Together with reference TRBV29-1 and TRBJ1-1, the CDR3 gives the full variable domain: SAVISQKPSRDICQRGTSLTIQCQVDSQVTMMFWYRQQPGQSLTLIATANQGSEATYESGFVIDKFPISRPNLTFSTLTVSNMSPEDSSIYLCSVWGGQRVNTEAFFGQGTRLTVV.

The rearrangement joins TRBV7-2 to TRBJ2-3, with D unclear. Germline loops: CDR1 SGHTA, CDR2 FQGNSA. The CDR3 loop spans 15 amino acids. The ends were cut back, 5 bases at V and 0 bases at J, with 12 bases in the middle. The CDR3 DNA is TGTGCCAGCAGCCCCCGGCACGGTAGCACAGATACGCAGTATTTT. It specifies CASSPRHGSTDTQYF.

The V call is TRBV5-4, the J call TRBJ2-5; possible D gene TRBD2, 5 bases. Germline loops: CDR1 SGHNT, CDR2 YYREEE (reference sequence). V shed 6 bases and J shed 5 bases, with 14 bases lying between them. CDR3 size: 13 residues. The CDR3, as DNA: TGTGCCAGCACCATACGGGGTTTGGAGACCCAGTACTTC. This codes for CASTIRGLETQYF.

The rearrangement links TRBV4-1 to TRBJ2-4, with 8 bases fitting TRBD2. This CDR3 region has 15 residues. Looked up from germline, CDR1 is MGHRA and CDR2 is YSYEKL. Trimming cost V 0 bases and J 6 bases; bases outside gene matches: 4. CDR3 region: CASSQELAERNIQYF. The CDR3 DNA follows: TGCGCCAGCAGCCAAGAACTAGCGGAGAGAAACATTCAGTACTTC.

The sample holds one count of this clone. This rearrangement joins TRBV4-3 to TRBJ2-7, with 9 bases identical to TRBD1. The J segment lost 1 base and the V segment lost 2 bases, leaving 9 bases of the junction unmatched. The germline gives CDR1 LGHNA, CDR2 YSLEER. The CDR3 is 17 residues long. The CDR3: CASSQNPGQGGSYEQYF. The CDR3 nucleotides are TGCGCCAGCAGCCAAAATCCGGGACAGGGTGGGTCCTACGAGCAGTACTTC.

The V call is TRBV7-3, the J call TRBJ1-5, with D possibly matching TRBD1 (5 bases). Germline CDR1 SGHTA, CDR2 FQGTGA. V was trimmed by 10 bases and J by 7 bases, leaving 17 bases between them. This CDR3 region has 13 residues. The CDR3 DNA follows: TGTGCCACCTCACAGGTGCCGGGGCAGCCCCAGCATTTT. As protein: CATSQVPGQPQHF.

This clone was counted between two and nine times. The chain uses TRBV30 and TRBJ2-1, with D perhaps TRBD2 (7 bases). The CDR3 has 18 residues. Trimming stripped 0 bases from V and 3 bases from J, with 21 bases between. The V gene's germline CDR1 is GTSNPN and CDR2 SVGIG (reference sequence). The DNA of the CDR3 is TGTGCCTGGAGTGTCCCCCGCCAAGGGGGGGGTTACTACAATGAGCAGTTCTTC. It yields the protein CAWSVPRQGGGYYNEQFF.

This clone turned up a few times. The rearrangement links TRBV15 to TRBJ2-5; D not resolved. The CDR3 extends over 15 amino acids. V shed 0 bases and J shed 5 bases, with 13 bases lying between them. Germline lookup yields CDR1 LNHNV and CDR2 YYDKDF (reference sequence). The CDR3 spells CATSRDVRVGETQYF. The CDR3 region has the DNA TGTGCCACCAGCAGAGATGTTAGGGTCGGCGAGACCCAGTACTTC.

On this clone: Different DNA sequences within this sample yield the same CDR3. The chain is built from TRBV12-5 and TRBJ2-2, with D possibly matching TRBD1 (6 bases). The CDR3 is made up of 14 amino acids. The germline CDR1 and CDR2 sequences are LGHNT and FRNRAP. V gave up 5 bases and J gave up 1 base, with 8 bases separating them. The CDR3 reads CASGLGQNTGELFF. In nucleotides, the CDR3 is TGTGCTAGTGGTCTGGGACAGAACACCGGGGAGCTGTTTTTT. The full variable domain, in which reference TRBV12-5 and TRBJ2-2 provide the parts outside the CDR3, is DARVTQTPRHKVTEMGQEVTMRCQPILGHNTVFWYRQTMMQGLELLAYFRNRAPLDDSGMPKDRFSAEMPDATLATLKIQPSEPRDSAVYFCASGLGQNTGELFFGEGSRLTVL.

CDR3 sequence: CASGLGQGDSGANVLTF. The CDR3 DNA reads as TGTGCTAGTGGTTTGGGACAGGGAGACTCTGGGGCCAACGTCCTGACTTTC. V usage is TRBV12-5 and J usage is TRBJ2-6; 7 nucleotides line up with TRBD1. CDR1 and CDR2 from the germline V gene are LGHNT and FRNRAP. CDR3 length: 17 residues. The V segment lost 1 base and the J segment 0 bases; nucleotides outside the gene matches: 3. Variable domain in full (rest from reference TRBV12-5 and TRBJ2-6): DARVTQTPRHKVTEMGQEVTMRCQPILGHNTVFWYRQTMMQGLELLAYFRNRAPLDDSGMPKDRFSAEMPDATLATLKIQPSEPRDSAVYFCASGLGQGDSGANVLTFGAGSRLTVL.

The chain joins TRBV10-1 to TRBJ1-1, with a possible D match to TRBD1 (5 bases). This CDR3 has 14 residues. From germline, CDR1 is WNHNN and CDR2 SYGVQD (reference sequence). The germline V and J ends were trimmed by 3 bases and 1 base, with 9 bases remaining between them. As DNA, the CDR3 is TGCGCCAGCAGTGACCCGGGGCCGAACACTGAAGCTTTCTTT. This gives the protein CASSDPGPNTEAFF.

This clone came up once. The rearrangement joins TRBV29-1 to TRBJ2-6; 11 nucleotides agree with TRBD2. Germline CDR1 SQVTM, CDR2 ANQGSEA. The CDR3 consists of 15 residues. V lost 4 bases and J lost 3; bases outside the gene matches: 2. The DNA for the CDR3 is TGCAGCGTTGGGGGGACTAGCGGTGGGGCCAACGTCCTGACTTTC. Protein sequence: CSVGGTSGGANVLTF. The full variable domain, with the rest looked up from reference TRBV29-1 and TRBJ2-6, is SAVISQKPSRDICQRGTSLTIQCQVDSQVTMMFWYRQQPGQSLTLIATANQGSEATYESGFVIDKFPISRPNLTFSTLTVSNMSPEDSSIYLCSVGGTSGGANVLTFGAGSRLTVL.

This chain joins TRBV6-7 and TRBJ2-5; 8 nucleotides line up with TRBD2. TRBV6-7 is known as an ORF, though its function is uncertain. V was pared by 9 bases and J by 2 bases, with 26 bases of the junction left unmatched. The CDR3 length is 20 residues. The CDR3, as DNA: TGTGCCAGACTCCGGGGTAGCGGGGTTGAGACCCCTGTGGGTCAAGAGACCCAGTACTTC. Translated, it gives CARLRGSGVETPVGQETQYF.

This clone has only a few counts. The CDR3 region is CASSPIYTQPQHF. The CDR3 region has the DNA TGTGCCAGCAGCCCAATATATACGCAGCCCCAGCATTTT. The rearrangement joins TRBV7-2 to TRBJ1-5; D not certain. The CDR3 loop spans 13 amino acids. V was clipped by 5 bases and J by 7 bases, with 12 bases between them. Germline-derived CDR1 and CDR2 are SGHTA and FQGNSA.

In its sample, this clone was seen a few times. Other DNA sequences in this specimen translate into the identical CDR3. The rearrangement joins TRBV19 to TRBJ1-1; 7 bases are shared with TRBD1. V lost 5 bases, J lost 1 base, and 1 base stayed unmatched. The CDR3 sequence is 13 residues long. Germline lookup yields CDR1 LNHDA and CDR2 SQIVND (reference sequence). CDR3 protein: CASSRTGNTEAFF. The CDR3 coding sequence is TGTGCCAGTAGTCGGACAGGGAACACTGAAGCTTTCTTT.